This TCR beta chain was captured in a study of blood T cell repertoires in COVID-19 (dated by TCRdb to 2018 to 2020). About the investigation overall: The collaborator samples originated in the United States, Italy and Spain and spanned the acute and convalescent phases of COVID-19. The prospective study material was composed of cDNA or gDNA derived from T cells, B-cell-depleted T cells, or PBMCs. The dataset comprised deeply sampled blood TCRbeta repertoires from subjects exposed to, actively infected with, or recovered from COVID-19. The repertoires were made available in a free public database intended to serve as a resource for research on the immune response to SARS-CoV-2. The samples were drawn from the first 160 participants of the ongoing ImmuneRACE study and from 1,200 or so subjects provided by 6 global collaborators. The sample metadata nearly always contained a de-identified subject ID, COVID-19 status, age in years and sex. Where HLA class I and class II types were available, the types were taken from metadata supplied by the sample provider, not from assay-based typing. What the research found in general, with its limitations: How much clinical and demographic metadata was included differed by source and by participant, and the metadata was provided uncurated.

A second Seattle source provided samples from volunteer blood donors who had recovered from COVID-19. The collaborating institutions used their own protocols to collect whole blood in K2EDTA tubes. For TCRbeta analysis, collaborators shipped samples in one of three forms: frozen whole blood, isolated PBMCs, or DNA extracted from either of those sample types. As concerns this clone: The specificity of this receptor is unknown. Base qualities are not recorded, but no much larger clone differs from it by a single base.

From the germline V gene, CDR1 is MNHEY and CDR2 is SVGAGI. Trimming removed 5 bases from V and 7 bases from J; the gene matches leave 3 bases unexplained. The CDR3 goes from the cysteine to the phenylalanine over 13 residues. CDR3 DNA is the only sequence kept; it has 39 bases, read in frame from the first base. The immunoSEQ Assay, a bias-controlled multiplex PCR, was used to amplify TCRbeta CDR3 regions from genomic DNA. Per the authors' processing: Within the assay, amplification of reference gene primers was used to estimate how many nucleated cells each sample contained. To quantify the absolute abundance of each unique TCRbeta CDR3 rearrangement, sequence reads were collapsed and filtered. For each sample, productive Simpson clonality was calculated as the square root of Simpson's diversity index over productive rearrangements. Imported from immuneACCESS, the table was reduced by TCRdb to in-frame sequences with V and J called. These copies leave out some clones; in studies compared against another copy, an unresolved V gene accounts for under half, and the cause of the remainder is not known. V and J calls and clone size are given by that table; D and trimming were obtained from the DNA. The sample table contains about 200,000 clones; only one count was recorded for over 75% of them. Clones ranked in the top ten supply around 6.6% of the sample.

This TCR came from a woman aged 40 to 50 who had recovered from COVID-19. Material for sequencing was peripheral blood. The receptor chain draws on TRBV6-5 and TRBJ2-7; the junction holds 12 bases that match TRBD2. The nucleotides read TGTGCCAGCAGTCGACTAGCGGGAGAGGAGCAGTACTTC. It is translated as CASSRLAGEEQYF.